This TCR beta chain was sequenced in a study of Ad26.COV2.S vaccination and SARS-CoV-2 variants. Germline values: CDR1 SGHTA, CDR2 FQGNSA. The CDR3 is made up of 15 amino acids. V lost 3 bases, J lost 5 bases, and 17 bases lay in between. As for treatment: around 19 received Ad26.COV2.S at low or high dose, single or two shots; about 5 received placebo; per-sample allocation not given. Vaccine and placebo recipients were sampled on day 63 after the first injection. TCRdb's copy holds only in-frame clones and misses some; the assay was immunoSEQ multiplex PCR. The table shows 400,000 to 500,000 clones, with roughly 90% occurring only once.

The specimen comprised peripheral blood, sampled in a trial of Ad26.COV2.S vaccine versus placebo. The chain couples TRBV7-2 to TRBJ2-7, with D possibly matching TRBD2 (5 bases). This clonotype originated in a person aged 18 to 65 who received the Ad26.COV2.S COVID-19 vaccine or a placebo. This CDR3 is CASSLYGLRTNEQYF. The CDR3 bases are TGTGCCAGCAGCTTGTACGGACTGAGGACGAACGAGCAGTACTTC.